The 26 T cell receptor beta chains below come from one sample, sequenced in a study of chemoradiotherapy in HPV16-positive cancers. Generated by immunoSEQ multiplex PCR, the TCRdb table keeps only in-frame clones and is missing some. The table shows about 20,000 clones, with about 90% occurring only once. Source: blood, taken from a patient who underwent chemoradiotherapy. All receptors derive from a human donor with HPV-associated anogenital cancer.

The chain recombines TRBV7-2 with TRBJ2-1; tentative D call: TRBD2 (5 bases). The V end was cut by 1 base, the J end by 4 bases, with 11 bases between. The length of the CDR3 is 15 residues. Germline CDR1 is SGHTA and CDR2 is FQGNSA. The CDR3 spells CASSLVTGGYNEQFF. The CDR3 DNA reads TGTGCCAGCAGCTTAGTAACTGGCGGGTACAATGAGCAGTTCTTC.

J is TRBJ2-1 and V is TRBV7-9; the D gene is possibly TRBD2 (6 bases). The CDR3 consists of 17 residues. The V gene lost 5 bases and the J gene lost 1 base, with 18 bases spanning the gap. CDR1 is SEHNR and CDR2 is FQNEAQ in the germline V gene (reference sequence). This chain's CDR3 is CASSPRLGSRSYNEQFF. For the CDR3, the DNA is TGTGCCAGCAGCCCGAGACTAGGTTCTAGGTCCTACAATGAGCAGTTCTTC.

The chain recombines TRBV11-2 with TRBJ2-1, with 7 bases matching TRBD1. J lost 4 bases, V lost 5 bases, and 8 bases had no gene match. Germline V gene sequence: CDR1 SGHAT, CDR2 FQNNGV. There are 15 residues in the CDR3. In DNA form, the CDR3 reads TGTGCCAGCAGCGATAGAGGGGGCGCGTACAATGAGCAGTTCTTC. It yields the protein CASSDRGGAYNEQFF.

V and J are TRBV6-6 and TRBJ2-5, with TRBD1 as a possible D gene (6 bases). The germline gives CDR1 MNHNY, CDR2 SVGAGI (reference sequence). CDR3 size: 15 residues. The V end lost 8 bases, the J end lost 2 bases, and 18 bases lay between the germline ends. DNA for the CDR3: TGTGCCAGCCAAACTCGAGGACAGCAACAAGAGACCCAGTACTTC. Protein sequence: CASQTRGQQQETQYF.

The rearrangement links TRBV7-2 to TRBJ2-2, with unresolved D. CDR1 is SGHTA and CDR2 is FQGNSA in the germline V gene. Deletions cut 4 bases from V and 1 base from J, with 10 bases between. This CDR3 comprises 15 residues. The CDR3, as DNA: TGTGCCAGCAGCTCTCAAAGCGTGAACACCGGGGAGCTGTTTTTT. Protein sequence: CASSSQSVNTGELFF.

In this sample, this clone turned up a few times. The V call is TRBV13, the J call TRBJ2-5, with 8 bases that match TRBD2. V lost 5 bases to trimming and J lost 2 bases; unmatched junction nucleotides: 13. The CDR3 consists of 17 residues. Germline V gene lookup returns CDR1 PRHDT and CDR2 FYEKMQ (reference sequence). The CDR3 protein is CASSAGLSGGIQETQYF. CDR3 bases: TGTGCCAGCAGCGCGGGGCTGTCGGGGGGGATACAAGAGACCCAGTACTTC.

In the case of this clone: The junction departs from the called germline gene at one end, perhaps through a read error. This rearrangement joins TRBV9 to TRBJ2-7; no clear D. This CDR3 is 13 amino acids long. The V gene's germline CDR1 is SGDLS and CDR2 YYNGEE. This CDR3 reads CASSVGSVHEQYF. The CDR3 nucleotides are TGTGCCAGCAGTGTAGGGTCGGTACACGAGCAGTACTTC.

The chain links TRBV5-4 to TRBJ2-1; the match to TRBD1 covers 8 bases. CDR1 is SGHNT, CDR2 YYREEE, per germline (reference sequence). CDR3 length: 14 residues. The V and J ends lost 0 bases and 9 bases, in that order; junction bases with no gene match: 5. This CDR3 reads CASSLGGQGGEQFF. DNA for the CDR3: TGTGCCAGCAGCTTGGGTGGACAGGGTGGTGAGCAGTTCTTC.

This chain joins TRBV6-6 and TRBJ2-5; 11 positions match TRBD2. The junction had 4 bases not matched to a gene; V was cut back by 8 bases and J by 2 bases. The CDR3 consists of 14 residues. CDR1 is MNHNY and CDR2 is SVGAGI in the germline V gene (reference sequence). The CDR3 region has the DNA TGTGCCAGCCGTACTAGCGGGGGACAAGAGACCCAGTACTTC. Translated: CASRTSGGQETQYF.

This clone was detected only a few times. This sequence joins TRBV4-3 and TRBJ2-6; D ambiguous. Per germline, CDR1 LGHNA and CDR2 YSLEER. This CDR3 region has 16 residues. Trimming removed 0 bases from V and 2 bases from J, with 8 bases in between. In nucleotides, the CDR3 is TGCGCCAGCAGCCAAGAGCCCAGGACTGGGGCCAACGTCCTGACTTTC. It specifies CASSQEPRTGANVLTF.

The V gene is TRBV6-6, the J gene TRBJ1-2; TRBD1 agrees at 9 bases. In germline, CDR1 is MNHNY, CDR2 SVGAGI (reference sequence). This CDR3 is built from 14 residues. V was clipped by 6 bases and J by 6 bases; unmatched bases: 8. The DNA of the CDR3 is TGTGCCAGCAGCCCCCCGGGGACAGGGAATGGCTACACCTTC. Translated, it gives CASSPPGTGNGYTF.

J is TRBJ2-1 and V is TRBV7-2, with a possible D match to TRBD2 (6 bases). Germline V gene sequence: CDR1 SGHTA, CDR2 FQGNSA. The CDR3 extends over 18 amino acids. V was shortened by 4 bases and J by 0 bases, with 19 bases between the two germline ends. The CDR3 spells CASSSRGISGSSYNEQFF. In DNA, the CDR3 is TGTGCCAGCAGCTCTAGAGGGATTAGCGGAAGCTCCTACAATGAGCAGTTCTTC. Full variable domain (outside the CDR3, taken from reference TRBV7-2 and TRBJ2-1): GAGVSQSPSNKVTEKGKDVELRCDPISGHTALYWYRQSLGQGLEFLIYFQGNSAPDKSGLPSDRFSAERTGGSVSTLTIQRTQQEDSAVYLCASSSRGISGSSYNEQFFGPGTRLTVL.

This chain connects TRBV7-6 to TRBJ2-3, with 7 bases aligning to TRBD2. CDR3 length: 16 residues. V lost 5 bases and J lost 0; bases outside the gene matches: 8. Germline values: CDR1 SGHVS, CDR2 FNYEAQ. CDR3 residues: CASSPKGRGSTDTQYF. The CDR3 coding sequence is TGTGCCAGCAGCCCGAAGGGGCGGGGGAGCACAGATACGCAGTATTTT.

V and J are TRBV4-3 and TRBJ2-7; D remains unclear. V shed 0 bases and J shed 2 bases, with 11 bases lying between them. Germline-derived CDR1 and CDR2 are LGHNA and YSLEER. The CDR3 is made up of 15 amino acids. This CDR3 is CASSQDWQSAYEQYF. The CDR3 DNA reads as TGCGCCAGCAGCCAAGATTGGCAGAGTGCCTACGAGCAGTACTTC.

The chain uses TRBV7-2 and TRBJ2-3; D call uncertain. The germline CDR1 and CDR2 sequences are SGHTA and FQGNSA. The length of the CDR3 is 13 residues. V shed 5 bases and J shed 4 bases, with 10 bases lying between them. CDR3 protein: CASSRLPADTQYF. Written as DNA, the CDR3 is TGTGCCAGCAGCCGGCTACCGGCAGATACGCAGTATTTT.

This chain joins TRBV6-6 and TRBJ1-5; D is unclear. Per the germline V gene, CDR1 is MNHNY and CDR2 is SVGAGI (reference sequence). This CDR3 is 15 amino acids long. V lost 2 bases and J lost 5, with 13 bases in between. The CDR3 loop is CASSYRQTRDQPQHF. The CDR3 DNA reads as TGTGCCAGCAGTTACCGGCAGACGCGGGATCAGCCCCAGCATTTT.

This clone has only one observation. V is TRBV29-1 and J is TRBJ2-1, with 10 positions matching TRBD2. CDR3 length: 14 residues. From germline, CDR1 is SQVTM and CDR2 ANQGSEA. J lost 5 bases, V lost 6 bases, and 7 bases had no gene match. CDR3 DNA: TGCAGCGTGCGTATAGCGGGAGGACACAATGAGCAGTTCTTC. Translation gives CSVRIAGGHNEQFF.

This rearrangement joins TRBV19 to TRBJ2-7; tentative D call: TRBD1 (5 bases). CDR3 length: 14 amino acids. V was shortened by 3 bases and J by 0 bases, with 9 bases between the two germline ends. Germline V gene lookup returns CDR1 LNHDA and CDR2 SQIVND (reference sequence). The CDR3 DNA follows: TGTGCCAGTAGTATGCGGACAACCTCCTACGAGCAGTACTTC. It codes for CASSMRTTSYEQYF. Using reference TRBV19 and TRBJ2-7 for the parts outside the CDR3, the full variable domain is DGGITQSPKYLFRKEGQNVTLSCEQNLNHDAMYWYRQDPGQGLRLIYYSQIVNDFQKGDIAEGYSVSREKKESFPLTVTSAQKNPTAFYLCASSMRTTSYEQYFGPGTRLTVT.

Here the CDR3 reads CASSQTGGNTEAFF. Here the CDR3 DNA reads TGTGCCAGCAGCCAGACTGGCGGGAACACTGAAGCTTTCTTT. This chain connects TRBV7-8 to TRBJ1-1; D is unresolved. Germline values: CDR1 SGHVS, CDR2 FQNEAQ. V was shortened by 5 bases and J by 1 base, with 11 bases between the two germline ends. The CDR3 spans 14 residues.

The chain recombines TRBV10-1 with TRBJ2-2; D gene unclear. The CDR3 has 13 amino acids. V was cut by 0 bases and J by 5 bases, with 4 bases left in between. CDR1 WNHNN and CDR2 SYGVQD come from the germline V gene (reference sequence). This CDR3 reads CASSESGTGELFF. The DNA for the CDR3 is TGCGCCAGCAGTGAGTCCGGGACCGGGGAGCTGTTTTTT.

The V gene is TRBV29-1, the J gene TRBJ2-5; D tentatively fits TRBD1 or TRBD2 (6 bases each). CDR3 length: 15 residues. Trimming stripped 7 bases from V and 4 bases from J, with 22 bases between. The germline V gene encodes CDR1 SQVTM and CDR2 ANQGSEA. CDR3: CSGNPTQGRGETQYF. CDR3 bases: TGCAGCGGGAACCCCACCCAGGGGCGGGGAGAGACCCAGTACTTC. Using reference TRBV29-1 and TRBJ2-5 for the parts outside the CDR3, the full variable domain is SAVISQKPSRDICQRGTSLTIQCQVDSQVTMMFWYRQQPGQSLTLIATANQGSEATYESGFVIDKFPISRPNLTFSTLTVSNMSPEDSSIYLCSGNPTQGRGETQYFGPGTRLLVL.

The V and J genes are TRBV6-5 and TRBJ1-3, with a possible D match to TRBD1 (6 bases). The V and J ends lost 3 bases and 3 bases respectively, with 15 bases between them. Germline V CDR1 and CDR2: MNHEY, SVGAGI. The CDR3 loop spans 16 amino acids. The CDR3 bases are TGTGCCAGCAGTTATTTGCCGGGGGCGGGTGGAAACACCATATATTTT. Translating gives CASSYLPGAGGNTIYF.

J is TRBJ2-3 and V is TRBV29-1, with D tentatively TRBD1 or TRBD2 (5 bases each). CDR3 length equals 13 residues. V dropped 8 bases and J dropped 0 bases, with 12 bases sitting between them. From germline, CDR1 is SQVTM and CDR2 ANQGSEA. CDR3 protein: CSKGETSTDTQYF. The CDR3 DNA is TGCAGCAAAGGGGAGACAAGCACAGATACGCAGTATTTT.

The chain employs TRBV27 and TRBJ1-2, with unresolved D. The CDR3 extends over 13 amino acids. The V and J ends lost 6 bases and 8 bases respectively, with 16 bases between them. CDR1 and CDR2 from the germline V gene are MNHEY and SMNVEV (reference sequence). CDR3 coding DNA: TGTGCCAGCAGGAGTCGGGCCCCGGGCGGCTACACCTTC. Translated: CASRSRAPGGYTF.

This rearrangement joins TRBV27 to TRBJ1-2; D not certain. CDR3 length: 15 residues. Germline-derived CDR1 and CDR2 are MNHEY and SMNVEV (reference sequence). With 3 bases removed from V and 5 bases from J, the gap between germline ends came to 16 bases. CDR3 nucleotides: TGTGCCAGCAGTTTGGACGGATTTATTTCGTATGGCTACACCTTC. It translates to CASSLDGFISYGYTF.

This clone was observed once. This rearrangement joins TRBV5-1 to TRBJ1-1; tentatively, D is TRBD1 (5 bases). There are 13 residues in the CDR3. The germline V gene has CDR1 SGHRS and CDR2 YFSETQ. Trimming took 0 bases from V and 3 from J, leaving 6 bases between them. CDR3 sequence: CASSLAGHTEAFF. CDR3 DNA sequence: TGCGCCAGCAGCTTGGCGGGACACACTGAAGCTTTCTTT.